Below, one T cell receptor beta chain is given with its context. J was trimmed by 0 bases and V by 4 bases; bases with no gene match: 3. This CDR3 is built from 15 residues. Germline assignment: CDR1 SGHRS and CDR2 YFSETQ. These data are taken from a study of control samples from healthy donors and cancer patients. Profiling relied on immunoSEQ multiplex PCR, and the TCRdb table lists in-frame clones only, not all of them. The table lists some 150,000 clones, 80% to 95% of them singletons. The sequencing sample was made of blood. The rearrangement joins TRBV5-1 to TRBJ1-5, with TRBD1 identical over 8 bases. The TCR was taken from a woman aged 55-69 years in good health. In DNA form, the CDR3 reads TGCGCCAGCAGCCCAGGACAGGGTAGCAATCAGCCCCAGCATTTT. As protein: CASSPGQGSNQPQHF.